This T cell receptor beta chain emerged from a study of blood T cells in healthy people across ages. Overall study results and limits: It was the long-lived donors that had more naive CD4+ cells and higher diversity than aged donors. Diversity figures based on one million T cells were deemed too low. Samples with more naive T cells showed higher observed beta diversity. TCR beta diversity, measured per million T cells, fell in a roughly linear way with age.

Using a J-beta primer mix together with a sample-barcoded 5' primer, a second PCR was run for about 7 to 12 cycles. Via MiXCR, TCRdb re-called the 5' RACE reads, giving one row per CDR3 protein. The data hold 1.5 million to 2 million distinct CDR3 sequences, with around 36% observed a single time. About this clonotype itself: Its antigen remains unidentified.

Germline V gene lookup returns CDR1 MNHNS and CDR2 SASEGT. This CDR3 has 13 amino acids. V lost 5 bases to trimming and J lost 7 bases, with 11 bases between them. The sample consisted of blood. The receptor was isolated from a woman younger than 45 in good health. V and J are TRBV6-1 and TRBJ2-2; unclear D gene. The CDR3 nucleotides are TGTGCCAGCAGTACGTGGGGATTCGGGGAGCTGTTTTTT. Translation gives CASSTWGFGELFF.